The 8 T cell receptor beta chains presented below share a single source sample, sequenced in a study of T cell responses to AZD1222 COVID-19 vaccine. Repertoires were generated with immunoSEQ multiplex PCR, while TCRdb's copy carries only in-frame clones and drops some. The sample has about 120,000 clones, 92% seen once. Sequenced here: peripheral blood, sampled 28 days after the second AZD1222 dose. All receptors come from an adult who received the AZD1222 COVID-19 vaccine.

The V call is TRBV28, the J call TRBJ1-1; tentatively, D is TRBD1 (5 bases). CDR1 is MDHEN, CDR2 SYDVKM, per germline. V was trimmed by 5 bases and J by 6 bases, leaving 16 bases between them. This CDR3 is 14 amino acids long. Here the CDR3 DNA reads TGTGCCAGCAGTACCGGGACGGCCTCCTCTGAAGCTTTCTTT. Translated, it gives CASSTGTASSEAFF.

The CDR3: CASSFGTVNEKLFF. The CDR3 bases are TGTGCCAGCAGTTTCGGGACAGTTAATGAAAAACTGTTTTTT. This chain joins TRBV7-8 and TRBJ1-4; 7 bases are a match to TRBD1. The CDR3 runs 14 residues. Germline lookup yields CDR1 SGHVS and CDR2 FQNEAQ. V was clipped by 6 bases and J by 4 bases; unmatched bases: 5. The full variable domain, its missing parts supplied by reference TRBV7-8 and TRBJ1-4, is GAGVSQSPRYKVAKRGQDVALRCDPISGHVSLFWYQQALGQGPEFLTYFQNEAQLDKSGLPSDRFFAERPEGSVSTLKIQRTQQEDSAVYLCASSFGTVNEKLFFGSGTQLSVL.

The chain carries TRBV7-2 and TRBJ2-1; unclear D gene. V lost 1 base and J lost 4, with 8 bases in between. Germline V gene data show CDR1 as SGHTA and CDR2 as FQGNSA. The CDR3 extends over 14 amino acids. CDR3 amino acids: CASSLGWGYNEQFF. DNA for the CDR3: TGTGCCAGCAGCTTAGGCTGGGGTTACAATGAGCAGTTCTTC.

V is TRBV2 and J is TRBJ2-7, with TRBD2 identical over 13 bases. CDR1 and CDR2 (germline): SNHLY, FYNNEI. The CDR3 totals 14 residues. Trimming removed 7 bases from V and 12 bases from J; junction bases left unmatched: 12. DNA of the CDR3: TGTGCCAGCACCACCAGGACTAGCGGGGGCCGTAGGTACTTC. Its translation: CASTTRTSGGRRYF.

This clone occurred once. V and J are TRBV19 and TRBJ2-2; D tentatively fits TRBD1 or TRBD2 (5 bases each). Germline-derived CDR1 and CDR2 are LNHDA and SQIVND (reference sequence). The CDR3 is made up of 14 amino acids. V shed 9 bases and J shed 4 bases, with 15 bases lying between them. DNA for the CDR3: TGTGCCAGCACAATCAGGGCGGGCACCGGGGAGCTGTTTTTT. Translating it yields CASTIRAGTGELFF.

The rearrangement uses TRBV6-5 and TRBJ1-5; D gene unclear. The V end lost 5 bases, the J end lost 6 bases, and 14 bases lay between the germline ends. The germline gives CDR1 MNHEY, CDR2 SVGAGI. CDR3 length equals 14 residues. The CDR3 DNA sequence: TGTGCCAGCAGTCCGACGTGGGCACCTCAGCCCCAGCATTTT. Amino acid sequence: CASSPTWAPQPQHF.

J is TRBJ2-3 and V is TRBV18, with TRBD2 identical over 9 bases. This CDR3 is built from 16 residues. CDR1 and CDR2 (germline): KGHSH, LQKENI. The V gene end was trimmed by 1 base and the J gene end by 2 bases; junction bases not matched to a gene: 4. CDR3 in DNA: TGTGCCAGCTCACCACGTGCGGGGGGGATCACAGATACGCAGTATTTT. It specifies CASSPRAGGITDTQYF. Supplemented by reference TRBV18 and TRBJ2-3, the full variable domain reads NAGVMQNPRHLVRRRGQEARLRCSPMKGHSHVYWYRQLPEEGLKFMVYLQKENIIDESGMPKERFSAEFPKEGPSILRIQQVVRGDSAAYFCASSPRAGGITDTQYFGPGTRLTVL.

The V and J genes are TRBV7-9 and TRBJ2-2, with D hard to call. V lost 5 bases and J lost 5, with 24 bases in between. The CDR3 runs 18 residues. The V gene's germline CDR1 is SEHNR and CDR2 FQNEAQ (reference sequence). The CDR3 nucleotides are TGTGCCAGCAGCACAGCTAGTGTCAGTAAGCTCCGGACCGGGGAGCTGTTTTTT. Amino acids: CASSTASVSKLRTGELFF.